Included here is one T cell receptor beta chain sequence, with context. This clonotype has at least ten counts. Its antigen has not been determined. The input lacks base qualities; no much larger clone sits a single base away. This sample is drawn from a study of response to subunit inactivated influenza vaccine listed by TCRdb under 2018. Regarding the complete study: The study used deep quantitative T cell receptor repertoire profiling to track responses to a trivalent subunit inactivated influenza vaccine.

A distance of 12 bases separates the germline ends of V and J, which lose 6 bases and 0 bases respectively. According to the germline V gene, CDR1 reads MNHNS and CDR2 reads SASEGT. From its cysteine to its phenylalanine, the CDR3 spans 14 amino acids. Of all the DNA, just the CDR3 is kept, 42 bases in frame from base 1. The paper's findings and limits, for the study overall: According to the authors, only a limited number of new T cells may be recruited by each seasonal influenza vaccination.

Libraries were prepared through RT-PCR. Sequencing relied on an Illumina HiSeq 2500. TCRdb passed the public sequencing reads through fastp at Q25 and MiXCR, retaining productive beta sequences. Rows matching on CDR3 protein sequence are summarized as one entry with the most common DNA and genes. Within this sample are 500,000 to 550,000 distinct CDR3 sequences, with less than 10% of them counted one time only. 10% to 15% of the sample is held by the ten biggest clonotypes. The sequence was obtained from a man between 50 and 75 years old who received an inactivated influenza vaccine. Donor details come from another sample of the same person, matched by shared clones. The sample consisted of PBMCs from blood, taken about 23 months after vaccination. This sequence uses TRBV6-1 and TRBJ2-7; too little of a D gene remains to name it. The CDR3 region: CASRLDRSSYEQYF. Read as DNA, the sequence is TGTGCCAGCAGATTGGACCGGAGCTCCTACGAGCAGTACTTC.